This record looks at one TCR beta chain sequence and its context. Its antigen is currently unknown. Method: immunoSEQ multiplex PCR; TCRdb's copy keeps in-frame clones and lacks some. Of some 1 million clones in the sample, about 75% were seen once. The data were obtained in a study of shared clonotypes between healthy human individuals. Overall study results and limits: Specimens sampled were limited to blood, with tissue repertoires likely differing.

V was trimmed by 1 base and J by 5 bases, leaving 8 bases between them. CDR1 LNHNV and CDR2 YYDKDF come from the germline V gene (reference sequence). The CDR3 runs 13 residues. The material sequenced was memory CD4+ T cells sorted from blood. Documented subset: CD45RA-negative fraction. The TCR comes from a man aged 18 to 30 in good health. This chain uses TRBV15 with TRBJ2-5; TRBD1 might be the D (5 bases). CDR3 bases: TGTGCCACCAGCAGAGGGTCAGGGGAGACCCAGTACTTC. It yields the protein CATSRGSGETQYF. The full variable domain, completed using reference TRBV15 and TRBJ2-5, is DAMVIQNPRYQVTQFGKPVTLSCSQTLNHNVMYWYQQKSSQAPKLLFHYYDKDFNNEADTPDNFQSRRPNTSFCFLDIRSPGLGDTAMYLCATSRGSGETQYFGPGTRLLVL.